Presented here are 19 T cell receptor beta chains from one specimen sequenced in a study of blood T cell repertoires in COVID-19. Some clones are missing from TCRdb's copy, which holds only in-frame ones; the method was immunoSEQ multiplex PCR. This table has around 500,000 clones, around 89% appearing once. Sequencing was done on a sample of PBMCs or T cells enriched from blood (not recorded which). The receptors originated from a woman between 40 and 50 years old who had recovered from COVID-19.

The chain joins TRBV5-6 to TRBJ1-2; tentative D call: TRBD1 (6 bases). Germline-derived CDR1 and CDR2 are SGHDT and YYEEEE. Trimming left V 6 bases short and J 0 bases short, with 18 bases between. The CDR3 spans 16 residues. The CDR3 nucleotides are TGTGCCAGCACCCTGGTGGGGGCCCGGTCTAACTATGGCTACACCTTC. Amino acids: CASTLVGARSNYGYTF.

The chain carries TRBV7-9 and TRBJ1-2; 10 bases map to TRBD1. The CDR3 is 14 amino acids. The V segment lost 8 bases and the J segment 5 bases; nucleotides outside the gene matches: 8. Germline CDR1 SEHNR, CDR2 FQNEAQ (reference sequence). CDR3 nucleotide sequence: TGTGCCAGCGGCCGGAGGGACAGGGGATATGGCTACACCTTC. Translated: CASGRRDRGYGYTF.

The chain recombines TRBV5-1 with TRBJ2-7; no reliable D call. Germline CDR1 and CDR2: SGHRS and YFSETQ. The V gene lost 0 bases and the J gene lost 3 bases, with 7 bases spanning the gap. This CDR3 region has 13 residues. CDR3 in DNA: TGCGCCAGCAGCTTGGAACTGTACTACGAGCAGTACTTC. This codes for CASSLELYYEQYF.

This chain links TRBV19 with TRBJ2-1, with D tentatively TRBD2 (5 bases). Germline values: CDR1 LNHDA, CDR2 SQIVND (reference sequence). The CDR3 spans 15 residues. Trimming removed 5 bases at V and 6 bases at J, with 17 bases between. The chain's CDR3 is CASSSGLTFPNEQFF. CDR3 nucleotides: TGTGCCAGTAGTTCCGGACTGACGTTCCCCAATGAGCAGTTCTTC.

The rearrangement joins TRBV5-6 to TRBJ1-2; perhaps TRBD1 as D (5 bases). This CDR3 region has 14 residues. Trimming took off 1 base at V and 4 bases at J, with 11 bases between the two ends. In germline, CDR1 is SGHDT, CDR2 YYEEEE. CDR3 DNA sequence: TGTGCCAGCAGCTTGTCCGGGGGATCCTATGGCTACACCTTC. Amino acids: CASSLSGGSYGYTF.

The gene calls are TRBV24-1 and TRBJ2-1, with 8 bases lining up with TRBD2. The CDR3 is 16 amino acids. In germline, CDR1 is KGHDR, CDR2 SFDVKD. Trimming took 5 bases from V and 1 from J; bases not matched to a gene: 6. This CDR3 is CATSAAGGPSYNEQFF. The DNA of the CDR3 is TGTGCCACCAGTGCTGCGGGAGGCCCTTCCTACAATGAGCAGTTCTTC.

This chain joins TRBV27 and TRBJ2-5; weak D call: TRBD2 (6 bases). The CDR3 is 14 residues long. V was clipped by 2 bases and J by 5 bases, with 12 bases between them. Germline-derived CDR1 and CDR2 are MNHEY and SMNVEV (reference sequence). The CDR3: CASSLVGGMETQYF. The CDR3 DNA reads as TGTGCCAGCAGTTTAGTGGGGGGAATGGAGACCCAGTACTTC.

The rearrangement links TRBV4-3 to TRBJ1-1; D gene ambiguous. Deletions cut 3 bases from V and 6 bases from J, with 14 bases between. Germline CDR1 is LGHNA and CDR2 is YSLEER. This CDR3 spans 14 amino acids. In DNA, the CDR3 is TGCGCCAGCAGCCAGGAGGCCCGGGCATCTGAAGCTTTCTTT. It translates to CASSQEARASEAFF.

The V call is TRBV5-4, the J call TRBJ2-7; 8 bases map to TRBD1. V shed 4 bases, J shed 0 bases, and the junction held 9 bases outside the gene matches. The V gene's germline CDR1 is SGHNT and CDR2 YYREEE (reference sequence). This CDR3 has 16 residues. Here the CDR3 reads CASSRGQGESSYEQYF. DNA of the CDR3: TGTGCCAGCAGCCGAGGACAGGGCGAAAGCTCCTACGAGCAGTACTTC.

This clone was counted once. This sequence joins TRBV27 and TRBJ1-4; TRBD1 might be the D (6 bases). Germline V gives CDR1 MNHEY, CDR2 SMNVEV (reference sequence). The CDR3 extends over 15 amino acids. Between the trimmed V and J ends, which lost 8 bases and 10 bases, there was a span of 23 bases. CDR3 nucleotides: TGTGCCAGCGCCGAGGCAGGGGACGACTTCGGAAAACTGTTTTTT. It specifies CASAEAGDDFGKLFF.

The J gene is TRBJ2-5, the V gene TRBV4-1, with D unresolved. V was clipped by 1 base and J by 1 base, with 13 bases between them. Per germline, CDR1 MGHRA and CDR2 YSYEKL. This CDR3 is 16 amino acids long. CDR3 sequence reads: CASSQVNLGFQETQYF. CDR3 nucleotides: TGCGCCAGCAGCCAAGTGAACTTGGGCTTCCAAGAGACCCAGTACTTC.

The rearrangement uses TRBV29-1 and TRBJ1-1, with TRBD1 matching over 9 bases. V lost 0 bases, J lost 0 bases, and 8 bases stayed unmatched. The CDR3 has 17 residues. Germline CDR1 reads SQVTM; CDR2 reads ANQGSEA. CDR3 protein: CSVEDLRTGEMNTEAFF. CDR3 DNA: TGCAGCGTTGAAGATCTTCGGACAGGGGAAATGAACACTGAAGCTTTCTTT.

This clone was seen more than once but under ten times. This chain joins TRBV7-6 and TRBJ2-7; 16 bases are shared with TRBD2. From germline, CDR1 is SGHVS and CDR2 FNYEAQ. The length of the CDR3 is 16 residues. The ends lost 5 bases at V and 2 bases at J; junction bases unmatched: 3. CDR3 in amino acids: CASSLGTSGRAYEQYF. CDR3 coding DNA: TGTGCCAGCAGCCTGGGGACTAGCGGGAGGGCCTACGAGCAGTACTTC.

V and J are TRBV5-4 and TRBJ2-1; 9 bases fit TRBD2. The CDR3 has 14 residues. V lost 3 bases to trimming and J lost 11 bases; unmatched junction nucleotides: 9. The germline V gene encodes CDR1 SGHNT and CDR2 YYREEE (reference sequence). The CDR3 protein is CASSSLAGRVKQFF. The CDR3 DNA reads TGTGCCAGCAGCTCCCTAGCGGGGCGGGTCAAGCAGTTCTTC.

The chain couples TRBV29-1 to TRBJ1-2; D not resolved. In germline, CDR1 is SQVTM, CDR2 ANQGSEA. The CDR3 extends over 11 amino acids. Trimming left V 6 bases short and J 4 bases short, with 9 bases between. The CDR3 sequence: CSVSGFYGYTF. CDR3 coding DNA: TGCAGCGTATCGGGTTTCTATGGCTACACCTTC.

The V and J genes are TRBV30 and TRBJ1-2; unclear D gene. V was cut by 4 bases and J by 0 bases, with 21 bases left in between. Germline CDR1 is GTSNPN and CDR2 is SVGIG (reference sequence). CDR3 length equals 17 residues. This chain's CDR3 is CAWTNPTRGRSNYGYTF. CDR3 coding DNA: TGTGCCTGGACCAACCCCACCCGAGGCCGCTCTAACTATGGCTACACCTTC.

The chain employs TRBV6-5 and TRBJ2-5; the match to TRBD1 covers 9 bases. Looked up from germline, CDR1 is MNHEY and CDR2 is SVGAGI. CDR3 length: 15 residues. Trimming cost V 6 bases and J 3 bases; bases outside gene matches: 8. CDR3 coding DNA: TGTGCCAGCAGAGATAGGGACAGGGCCAAAGAGACCCAGTACTTC. It is translated as CASRDRDRAKETQYF.

V is TRBV27 and J is TRBJ1-5; 8 bases agree with TRBD1. Germline V gene data show CDR1 as MNHEY and CDR2 as SMNVEV (reference sequence). V gave up 6 bases and J gave up 0 bases; unmatched junction bases: 10. This CDR3 is built from 17 residues. CDR3 sequence reads: CASRSFTGGDSNQPQHF. CDR3 nucleotide sequence: TGTGCCAGCAGGTCCTTTACAGGGGGGGATAGCAATCAGCCCCAGCATTTT.

This chain links TRBV7-6 with TRBJ2-7, with D possibly being TRBD2 (6 bases). V was trimmed by 5 bases and J by 7 bases, leaving 12 bases between them. CDR1 is SGHVS and CDR2 is FNYEAQ in the germline V gene. The CDR3 totals 12 residues. The chain's CDR3 is CASSPPGGEQYF. Here the CDR3 DNA reads TGTGCCAGCAGCCCCCCCGGAGGGGAGCAGTACTTC.